The rows below give T cell receptor beta chains drawn from one sample of a study of cytomegalovirus exposure and HLA in healthy donors. Sequencing was performed with immunoSEQ multiplex PCR; in TCRdb, only in-frame clones are kept and a portion is missing. The table lists approximately 150,000 clones, more than 75% of them singletons. Material: PBMCs. These receptors all stem from a woman in her thirties or forties in good health and CMV-seronegative. Each CDR3 is given with its conserved first and last residue. Each record gives: D gene, V gene, J gene, clone size, CDR3 length, CDR3 DNA, CDR3 protein. The D gene is left open where the match is weak. Expanded clones get a size class; other rows say once, few or many, or leave the size out.

d_call: -; v_call: TRBV7-8; j_call: TRBJ1-1; clone_size: once; cdr3_length: 16; cdr3_nt: TGTGCCAGCAGCTTAGTTGGGGATTGGGCAGGGACTGAAGCTTTCTTT; cdr3_aa: CASSLVGDWAGTEAFF
d_call: TRBD1; v_call: TRBV28; j_call: TRBJ1-2; clone_size: -; cdr3_length: 15; cdr3_nt: TGTGCCAGCAGTCCCTCCCCGGGACAGGGCTTTGGCTACACCTTC; cdr3_aa: CASSPSPGQGFGYTF
d_call: -; v_call: TRBV13; j_call: TRBJ2-7; clone_size: -; cdr3_length: 11; cdr3_nt: TGTGCCAGCAGCTCTGGAGGCGAGCAGTACTTC; cdr3_aa: CASSSGGEQYF
d_call: TRBD2; v_call: TRBV7-3; j_call: TRBJ2-2; clone_size: -; cdr3_length: 16; cdr3_nt: TGTGCCAGCAGCTCGAGGACTAGCGTGAACACCGGGGAGCTGTTTTTT; cdr3_aa: CASSSRTSVNTGELFF
d_call: TRBD1; v_call: TRBV25-1; j_call: TRBJ2-1; clone_size: -; cdr3_length: 16; cdr3_nt: TGTGCCAGCAGTGATTTCTGGACAGGGTGGGAAAATGAGCAGTTCTTC; cdr3_aa: CASSDFWTGWENEQFF
d_call: -; v_call: TRBV14; j_call: TRBJ1-6; clone_size: few; cdr3_length: 13; cdr3_nt: TGTGCCAGCAGCCCCCGGGGTAATTCACCCCTCCACTTT; cdr3_aa: CASSPRGNSPLHF
d_call: TRBD1; v_call: TRBV12-5; j_call: TRBJ2-1; clone_size: once; cdr3_length: 14; cdr3_nt: TGTGCTAGTGGCACCGGGACAGCATACAATGAGCAGTTCTTC; cdr3_aa: CASGTGTAYNEQFF
d_call: TRBD1; v_call: TRBV7-2; j_call: TRBJ1-1; clone_size: -; cdr3_length: 15; cdr3_nt: TGTGCCAGCAGCACAGGGGGCGTCTTGTACACTGAAGCTTTCTTT; cdr3_aa: CASSTGGVLYTEAFF
d_call: TRBD1; v_call: TRBV5-1; j_call: TRBJ1-1; clone_size: -; cdr3_length: 14; cdr3_nt: TGCGCCAGCAGCCTGACAGGGGCGAACACTGAAGCTTTCTTT; cdr3_aa: CASSLTGANTEAFF
d_call: -; v_call: TRBV15; j_call: TRBJ1-4; clone_size: -; cdr3_length: 13; cdr3_nt: TGTGCCACAAGGGGGAGCCTCCGGGAAAAACTGTTTTTT; cdr3_aa: CATRGSLREKLFF
d_call: TRBD1; v_call: TRBV7-9; j_call: TRBJ1-5; clone_size: few; cdr3_length: 13; cdr3_nt: TGTGCCAGCAGCACAGGGGGCGACCAGCCCCAGCATTTT; cdr3_aa: CASSTGGDQPQHF
d_call: -; v_call: TRBV5-1; j_call: TRBJ2-3; clone_size: -; cdr3_length: 15; cdr3_nt: TGCGCCAGCAGCTGGAGCGGCGCCAGCACAGATACGCAGTATTTT; cdr3_aa: CASSWSGASTDTQYF
d_call: -; v_call: TRBV4-2; j_call: TRBJ1-2; clone_size: -; cdr3_length: 15; cdr3_nt: TGTGCCAGCAGCCAAGAGGGACTTCTCAACTATGGCTACACCTTC; cdr3_aa: CASSQEGLLNYGYTF
d_call: -; v_call: TRBV7-9; j_call: TRBJ1-1; clone_size: -; cdr3_length: 15; cdr3_nt: TGTGCCAGCAGCTTACTAGGGGCGCGGAACACTGAAGCTTTCTTT; cdr3_aa: CASSLLGARNTEAFF
d_call: -; v_call: TRBV18; j_call: TRBJ1-2; clone_size: -; cdr3_length: 14; cdr3_nt: TGTGCCAGCTCACCATCCGGGGGGAACTATGGCTACACCTTC; cdr3_aa: CASSPSGGNYGYTF
d_call: -; v_call: TRBV5-5; j_call: TRBJ2-7; clone_size: few; cdr3_length: 14; cdr3_nt: TGTGCCAGCAGCCAACTGACAGCTTCGGGCGAGCAGTACTTC; cdr3_aa: CASSQLTASGEQYF
d_call: TRBD2; v_call: TRBV28; j_call: TRBJ2-7; clone_size: -; cdr3_length: 14; cdr3_nt: TGTGCCAGCACGGGGGGTGCGGGAGGGTTCGAGCAGTACTTC; cdr3_aa: CASTGGAGGFEQYF
d_call: -; v_call: TRBV6-5; j_call: TRBJ2-2; clone_size: -; cdr3_length: 14; cdr3_nt: TGTGCCAGCAGTTATAGGTCAGGGACCGGGGAGCTGTTTTTT; cdr3_aa: CASSYRSGTGELFF
d_call: -; v_call: TRBV6-5; j_call: TRBJ2-1; clone_size: -; cdr3_length: 15; cdr3_nt: TGTGCCAGCAGTCAACCCCGGACTGCCTTGATTGAGCAGTTCTTC; cdr3_aa: CASSQPRTALIEQFF
d_call: -; v_call: TRBV6-4; j_call: TRBJ2-1; clone_size: -; cdr3_length: 16; cdr3_nt: TGTGCCAGCAGTGCCGTGGGACTCCGGAATGGCGGTGAGCAGTTCTTC; cdr3_aa: CASSAVGLRNGGEQFF
d_call: -; v_call: TRBV19; j_call: TRBJ1-5; clone_size: few; cdr3_length: 14; cdr3_nt: TGTGCCAGTCGGTCGGTTGGTAGCAATCAGCCCCAGCATTTT; cdr3_aa: CASRSVGSNQPQHF
d_call: -; v_call: TRBV28; j_call: TRBJ2-7; clone_size: -; cdr3_length: 13; cdr3_nt: TGTGCCAGTTCGTACGGGTCCTCCTACGAGCAGTACTTC; cdr3_aa: CASSYGSSYEQYF
d_call: -; v_call: TRBV11-3; j_call: TRBJ1-1; clone_size: -; cdr3_length: 16; cdr3_nt: TGTGCCAGCAGCTTTTCCCCGGCGGACATGAACACTGAAGCTTTCTTT; cdr3_aa: CASSFSPADMNTEAFF
d_call: -; v_call: TRBV19; j_call: TRBJ2-3; clone_size: -; cdr3_length: 14; cdr3_nt: TGTGCCAGTAGTATGCAGTCGGGAGCAGATACGCAGTATTTT; cdr3_aa: CASSMQSGADTQYF
d_call: TRBD1; v_call: TRBV7-2; j_call: TRBJ2-5; clone_size: -; cdr3_length: 15; cdr3_nt: TGTGCCAGCAGCTCCCTCGGGACAGGACAAGAGACCCAGTACTTC; cdr3_aa: CASSSLGTGQETQYF
d_call: -; v_call: TRBV7-9; j_call: TRBJ1-6; clone_size: -; cdr3_length: 14; cdr3_nt: TGTGCCAGCAGCTTTCAGGGGTCGAATTCACCCCTCCACTTT; cdr3_aa: CASSFQGSNSPLHF
d_call: -; v_call: TRBV6-1; j_call: TRBJ2-7; clone_size: -; cdr3_length: 14; cdr3_nt: TGTGCCAGCAGAAACCGGGACACCAAGTACGAGCAGTACTTC; cdr3_aa: CASRNRDTKYEQYF
d_call: TRBD1; v_call: TRBV27; j_call: TRBJ1-1; clone_size: -; cdr3_length: 14; cdr3_nt: TGTGCCAGCAGCCTGACAGGGAGGAACACTGAAGCTTTCTTT; cdr3_aa: CASSLTGRNTEAFF
d_call: -; v_call: TRBV27; j_call: TRBJ1-5; clone_size: -; cdr3_length: 16; cdr3_nt: TGTGCCAGCAGTCCCCAAGGCGGGGTCCCCAATCAGCCCCAGCATTTT; cdr3_aa: CASSPQGGVPNQPQHF
d_call: -; v_call: TRBV28; j_call: TRBJ2-5; clone_size: -; cdr3_length: 12; cdr3_nt: TGTGCCAGCAGCCTGGAGGGAGAGACCCAGTACTTC; cdr3_aa: CASSLEGETQYF
d_call: -; v_call: TRBV27; j_call: TRBJ2-1; clone_size: -; cdr3_length: 16; cdr3_nt: TGTGCCAGCAGACCATTGGGGGGGGGCCGGTGGGGTGAGCAGTTCTTC; cdr3_aa: CASRPLGGGRWGEQFF
d_call: TRBD1; v_call: TRBV7-3; j_call: TRBJ1-2; clone_size: -; cdr3_length: 14; cdr3_nt: TGTGCCAGCAGTCGGGACACAGGGGACTATGGCTACACCTTC; cdr3_aa: CASSRDTGDYGYTF
d_call: -; v_call: TRBV4-3; j_call: TRBJ2-3; clone_size: -; cdr3_length: 14; cdr3_nt: TGCGCCAGCAGCCAAGGACAGTGGGCAGATACGCAGTATTTT; cdr3_aa: CASSQGQWADTQYF